This TCR beta chain was found in a study of human T cells and chemical hapten exposure (dated by TCRdb to the early 2020s). Study-wide context: For sensitization, 2% DPC in acetone was applied to a roughly 2 cm by roughly 2 cm area of upper inner arm skin. Throughout the approximately 22-week study period, patients were also given weekly therapeutic DPC doses on the scalp. Patch tests used Finn chambers with 0.01% DPC on the upper back, scored after 6 days by International Contact Dermatitis Research Group standards. Alopecia areata with under or over 50% scalp involvement, alopecia totalis and alopecia universalis were represented in the patient cohort, which was mostly female. Libraries were pooled for sequencing, and per-sample TCR yields varied mainly because of small differences in library volumes within the pool. In alopecia patients, the study followed how the peripheral blood TCR repertoire changed in vivo over primary and secondary sensitization to diphenylcyclopropenone (DPC), a hapten. Blood samples were taken from patients before sensitization (week 0) and then at 2, 6 and about 24 weeks after DPC sensitization. Twenty-nine alopecia patients provided blood for TCR sequencing at one to four time points (pre-sensitization, 2, 6 and 24 weeks).

This specimen's time point label, interpreted: pre-sensitization, week 0. This specimen's treatment or condition label, per the study, means: therapeutic diphenylcyclopropenone sensitization with weekly scalp DPC. At each patch-test visit, blood was drawn before the patch test was applied. Patients were considered eligible if aged 18 to 70, diagnosed with alopecia and deemed suitable for DPC therapy, and patients were excluded if pregnant. Unfractionated whole blood was collected in Tempus Blood RNA tubes, and total RNA was extracted from that blood. This clonotype was detected a few times. Its recognized antigen is unknown. Base qualities are missing; no much larger clone stands one base away. Broader findings and caveats from the paper: Repeated subsampling changed both the strength of the expansion versus patch-test correlation and the threshold at which the correlation became significant. DPC sensitization did not change the number of TCRs with a frequency above 1 in 1000, and there was no evidence of changes in global repertoire structure. Significantly more large CDR3 similarity clusters were formed by expanded TCRs than by pre-sensitization or healthy control sets, consistent with antigen-driven responses. Alopecia, a presumed autoimmune disease, was present in all patients, so the immune response of the patients might differ from that of healthy individuals. Patch test score correlated positively with the number of PT1 expanded TCRs, reaching significance at thresholds 8, 16 and 32 but not at 4.

The CDR3 contains 15 residues, cysteine and phenylalanine counted. Only CDR3 DNA remains: 45 bases, in frame from the first base. V is reduced by 0 bases and J by 0 bases, leaving a spacing of 7 bases between them. CDR1 and CDR2 were assigned from the germline V gene as SGHRS and YFSETQ. Library preparation was by RACE. The sequencer listed for this sample is NextSeq 500. During library preparation, unique molecular identifiers were attached to individual cDNA molecules so that TCRs could be counted in a quantitative, reproducible way. Each blood RNA sample was used to sequence both TCR alpha and TCR beta chains. The original methods were these. Samples had a median of roughly 91,000 TCRs, with a range from roughly 23,224 to 700,000. V, J and CDR3 annotation of the TCR reads was performed with the Decombinator software suite. To make PS versus PT1 abundance plots, every sample was subsampled to the same number of TCRs (28,000). TCRs were defined as expanded if absent before sensitization and observed at least eight times at the 2-week time point. TCRdb redid the processing of the public reads, applying fastp at Q25 and MiXCR, and retained in-frame beta chains. Here each entry gathers all rows of one CDR3 protein and keeps the most common genes and DNA. The V and J calls reflect TCRdb's pipeline rather than the authors' work. The sample contains 100,000 to 150,000 distinct CDR3 sequences, approximately 13% of them found a single time. 2.8% of the sample belongs to the ten largest clones.

This TCR came from a woman aged 18-35 years with alopecia areata. Some clones in this sample may be carry-over from other donors' samples. In this chain, TRBV5-1 is recombined with TRBJ1-3, with a tentative D gene TRBD1 over 5 matching bases. The sample in question was whole blood, obtained in connection with sensitization to the hapten diphenylcyclopropenone (DPC). The nucleotides are TGCGCCAGCAGCTTGGGGACACGCTCTGGAAACACCATATATTTT. Its product reads: CASSLGTRSGNTIYF.